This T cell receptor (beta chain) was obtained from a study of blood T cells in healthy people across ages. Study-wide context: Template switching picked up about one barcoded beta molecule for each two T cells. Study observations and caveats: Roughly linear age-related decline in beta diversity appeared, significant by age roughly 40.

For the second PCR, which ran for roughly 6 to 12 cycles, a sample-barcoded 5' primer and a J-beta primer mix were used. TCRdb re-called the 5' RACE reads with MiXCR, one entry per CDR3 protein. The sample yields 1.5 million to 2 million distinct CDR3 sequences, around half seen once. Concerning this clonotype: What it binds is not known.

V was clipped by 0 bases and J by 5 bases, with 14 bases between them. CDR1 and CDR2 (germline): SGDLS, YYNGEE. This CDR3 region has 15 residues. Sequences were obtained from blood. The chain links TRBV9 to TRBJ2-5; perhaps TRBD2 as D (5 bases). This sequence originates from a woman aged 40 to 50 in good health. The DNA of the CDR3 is TGTGCCAGCAGCGTAGTTGGCGGGCGTGGGGAGACCCAGTACTTC. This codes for CASSVVGGRGETQYF.